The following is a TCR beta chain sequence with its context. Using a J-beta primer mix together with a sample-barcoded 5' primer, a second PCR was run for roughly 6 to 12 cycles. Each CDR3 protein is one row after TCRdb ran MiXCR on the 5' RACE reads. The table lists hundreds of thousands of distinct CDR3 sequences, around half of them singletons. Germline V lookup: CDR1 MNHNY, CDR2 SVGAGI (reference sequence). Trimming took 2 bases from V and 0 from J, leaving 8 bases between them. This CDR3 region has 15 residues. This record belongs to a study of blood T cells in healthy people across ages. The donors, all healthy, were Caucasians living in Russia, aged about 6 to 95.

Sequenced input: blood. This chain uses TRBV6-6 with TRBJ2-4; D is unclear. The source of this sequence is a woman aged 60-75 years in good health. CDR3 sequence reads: CASSYDGLAKNIQYF. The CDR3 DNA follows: TGTGCCAGCAGTTACGACGGGCTAGCCAAAAACATTCAGTACTTC.